This T cell receptor (beta chain) was captured by sequencing in a study of CD8 T cells in ankylosing spondylitis. General study points: The study identified a TCR beta motif of under 10 highly homologous variants that appeared characteristic of ankylosing spondylitis blood. Several of the motif variants were reported before in synovial fluid and blood from reactive arthritis. Researchers reportedly found disease-linked clones significantly enriched in matched ankylosing spondylitis synovial fluid.

V shed 4 bases and J shed 6 bases, with 13 bases lying between them. Germline lookup yields CDR1 GTSNPN and CDR2 SVGIG (reference sequence). This CDR3 region has 14 residues. This clonotype was seen more than once but under ten times. The antigen is unknown. Molecular-barcoded quantitative 5'-RACE produced these TCR beta libraries. Each CDR3 protein is one row after TCRdb ran MiXCR on the 5' RACE reads. In the table there are more than 600,000 distinct CDR3 sequences, around 17% of which are singletons. The sequencing input was blood, either unsorted or a sorted T cell fraction (not recorded which). The TCR comes from a male donor with ankylosing spondylitis. The chain is built from TRBV30 and TRBJ1-6; D possibly corresponds to TRBD1 (5 bases). The CDR3 loop reads CAWKRGSPNSPLHF. The CDR3 region has the DNA TGTGCCTGGAAAAGGGGATCGCCTAATTCACCCCTCCACTTT.